The clone carrying this TCR beta chain was counted between two and nine times. No antigen is known for it. The sample belongs to a study of cytomegalovirus exposure and HLA in healthy donors. In the study overall: The 550 to 700 first-cohort repertoires and the 95 to 150 validation repertoires shared the same platform, a later analysis reported. General study findings and limits: Within the 130 or so validation repertoires, first-cohort TCR clusters tended to co-occur, according to a later analysis. In vitro, a few CMV-associated chains proved specific for CMV antigens. TCR beta chains numbering under 200 were designated cytomegalovirus-associated.

The CDR3 has 13 residues. V trimming: 5 bases; J trimming: 4 bases; junction bases outside the gene matches: 5. Germline V gives CDR1 LNHDA, CDR2 SQIVND (reference sequence). Sequenced by immunoSEQ multiplex PCR; TCRdb stores in-frame clones only, minus some. The repertoire holds about 260,000 clones, with 80% to 95% as singletons. The receptor comes from a woman aged 25 to 39 in good health and CMV-seronegative. The chain combines TRBV19 with TRBJ2-7, with 7 bases lining up with TRBD1. What was sequenced was PBMCs. The CDR3 sequence is CASSPGQQYEQYF. The CDR3, as DNA: TGTGCCAGTAGTCCGGGACAGCAGTACGAGCAGTACTTC.